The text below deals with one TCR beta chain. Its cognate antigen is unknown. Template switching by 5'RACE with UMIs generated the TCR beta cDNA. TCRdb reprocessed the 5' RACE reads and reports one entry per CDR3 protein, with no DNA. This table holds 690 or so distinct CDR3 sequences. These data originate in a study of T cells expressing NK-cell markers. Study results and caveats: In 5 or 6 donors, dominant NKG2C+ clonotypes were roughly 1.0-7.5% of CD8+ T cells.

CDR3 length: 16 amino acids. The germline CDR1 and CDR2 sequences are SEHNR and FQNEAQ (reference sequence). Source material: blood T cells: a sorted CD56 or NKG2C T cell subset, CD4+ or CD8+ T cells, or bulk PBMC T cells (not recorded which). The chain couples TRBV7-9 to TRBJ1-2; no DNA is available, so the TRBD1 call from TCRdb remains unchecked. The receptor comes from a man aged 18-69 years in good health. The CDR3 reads CASSLEGGQRRQGYTF.